These 11 T cell receptor beta chains share one sample of origin, sequenced in a study of cytomegalovirus exposure and HLA in healthy donors. The PCR had 60 Vbeta and 13 Jbeta primers. The repertoire was sequenced with immunoSEQ multiplex PCR; TCRdb's copy has only in-frame clones and lacks some. In the table there are roughly 190,000 clones, roughly 77% of which are singletons. The sequencing sample was made of PBMCs. The origin of the receptors is a woman in her 50s in good health and CMV-seronegative.

This rearrangement joins TRBV7-2 to TRBJ2-2, with D possibly being TRBD1 (6 bases). The ends were cut back, 5 bases at V and 1 base at J, with 14 bases in the middle. Germline CDR1 is SGHTA and CDR2 is FQGNSA. The CDR3 length is 16 residues. The chain's CDR3 is CASSPRQALNTGELFF. In DNA, the CDR3 is TGTGCCAGCAGCCCACGACAGGCCCTGAACACCGGGGAGCTGTTTTTT.

The chain joins TRBV7-2 to TRBJ1-2; TRBD1 aligns across 9 bases. Losses at the gene ends were 3 bases for V and 2 bases for J; bases not matched to a gene: 7. This CDR3 has 16 residues. Germline CDR1 is SGHTA and CDR2 is FQGNSA. The CDR3 spells CASSLSPGTGNYGYTF. The CDR3 DNA reads TGTGCCAGCAGCTTGAGTCCCGGGACAGGGAACTATGGCTACACCTTC.

The chain links TRBV7-2 to TRBJ2-3; 14 bases line up with TRBD2. The CDR3 loop spans 15 amino acids. Germline-derived CDR1 and CDR2 are SGHTA and FQGNSA. Losses at the gene ends were 5 bases for V and 4 bases for J; bases not matched to a gene: 2. The CDR3 nucleotides are TGTGCCAGCAGCGCGACTAGCGGGAGGGCAGATACGCAGTATTTT. Amino acid sequence: CASSATSGRADTQYF.

The chain recombines TRBV9 with TRBJ1-2, with 8 bases fitting TRBD1. This CDR3 spans 14 amino acids. CDR1 SGDLS and CDR2 YYNGEE come from the germline V gene. Losses at the gene ends were 0 bases for V and 4 bases for J; bases not matched to a gene: 2. The CDR3 sequence is CASSVGQGTYGYTF. CDR3 nucleotide sequence: TGTGCCAGCAGCGTAGGACAGGGGACCTATGGCTACACCTTC.

The CDR3 sequence: CASSRSALMINQETQYF. Written as DNA, the CDR3 is TGTGCCAGCAGTCGAAGCGCCCTGATGATAAACCAAGAGACCCAGTACTTC. The gene calls are TRBV28 and TRBJ2-5, with D unclear. Germline loops: CDR1 MDHEN, CDR2 SYDVKM. The CDR3 covers 17 residues. The V gene lost 5 bases and the J gene lost 0 bases, with 19 bases spanning the gap.

V and J are TRBV7-2 and TRBJ2-1; TRBD1 matches at 8 bases. Germline CDR1 SGHTA, CDR2 FQGNSA. The CDR3 runs 17 residues. The V segment lost 3 bases and the J segment 0 bases; nucleotides outside the gene matches: 7. In DNA, the CDR3 is TGTGCCAGCAGCTTCCGGCAGGGGGCAGGCTCCTACAATGAGCAGTTCTTC. It specifies CASSFRQGAGSYNEQFF.

The rearrangement joins TRBV5-1 to TRBJ2-1; 8 nucleotides line up with TRBD2. The ends lost 0 bases at V and 3 bases at J; junction bases unmatched: 5. The CDR3 is 16 residues long. Looked up from germline, CDR1 is SGHRS and CDR2 is YFSETQ. Here the CDR3 reads CASSLDPAGVYNEQFF. CDR3 coding DNA: TGCGCCAGCAGCTTGGATCCAGCGGGAGTCTACAATGAGCAGTTCTTC.

V gene TRBV6-5 combines with J gene TRBJ2-1; the D is unclear. V lost 0 bases and J 7 bases, leaving 7 bases between the germline ends. The CDR3 consists of 13 residues. Germline values: CDR1 MNHEY, CDR2 SVGAGI. The CDR3 region has the DNA TGTGCCAGCAGTTACTCGATGAGGAATGAGCAGTTCTTC. It translates to CASSYSMRNEQFF.

This clone has only one observation. CDR3 residues: CASSWEVGNQPQHF. In DNA, the CDR3 is TGTGCCAGCAGTTGGGAGGTGGGCAATCAGCCCCAGCATTTT. The gene calls are TRBV6-5 and TRBJ1-5; D unclear. CDR1 is MNHEY, CDR2 SVGAGI, per germline. The V gene lost 4 bases and the J gene lost 2 bases, with 9 bases spanning the gap. This CDR3 comprises 14 residues.

The V and J genes are TRBV5-1 and TRBJ2-1; 9 bases align to TRBD2. The CDR3 extends over 14 amino acids. Germline CDR1 SGHRS, CDR2 YFSETQ. The V gene end was trimmed by 2 bases and the J gene end by 9 bases; junction bases not matched to a gene: 6. CDR3: CASSLGGGAIEQFF. CDR3 coding DNA: TGCGCCAGCAGCTTAGGCGGGGGGGCTATTGAGCAGTTCTTC.

Only a few counts were recorded for this clone. V usage is TRBV7-2 and J usage is TRBJ1-6, with 9 bases lining up with TRBD1. Losses at the gene ends were 2 bases for V and 7 bases for J; bases not matched to a gene: 6. This CDR3 spans 16 amino acids. The germline CDR1 and CDR2 sequences are SGHTA and FQGNSA. CDR3 in DNA: TGTGCCAGCAGCTTAAGGGGTACAGGGGGCAATTCACCCCTCCACTTT. This codes for CASSLRGTGGNSPLHF.